This T cell receptor beta chain was recovered during a study of beta chain features in type 1 diabetes. As concerns this clone: The antigen remains undetermined.

Study results and limitations: Type 1 diabetes patients had TCRB CDR3s that were shorter (moderately but significantly so) in all four CD4+ subsets. Cells that show high TCR expression could be over-represented by cDNA sequencing.

The germline gives CDR1 SGDLS, CDR2 YYNGEE. The V and J ends lost 7 bases and 3 bases respectively, with 15 bases between them. This CDR3 region has 14 residues. The authors obtained over 95% purity in all sorted populations. The study reverse transcribed the entire isolated RNA, so it sequenced expressed TCRB transcripts. Repertoires were generated with immunoSEQ multiplex PCR, while TCRdb's copy carries only in-frame clones and drops some. Of hundreds of thousands of clones in the sample, roughly 13% were seen once. Sequenced input: naive CD4+ T cells from blood. The origin of this receptor is a man younger than 30 with type 1 diabetes. The chain joins TRBV9 to TRBJ2-3; D unclear. CDR3 in DNA: TGTGCCAGCGGACGGTTGATCGGGACAGATACGCAGTATTTT. Translated: CASGRLIGTDTQYF.